The clone carrying this TCR beta chain was found a few times. Its antigen is still unknown. TCRdb re-called the 5' RACE reads with MiXCR, one entry per CDR3 protein. The top ten hold roughly 0.97% of the sample, which has hundreds of thousands of distinct CDR3 sequences, roughly 8% seen once. The data stem from a study of identical twins. Study-wide results and caveats: Weaker excess twin sharing was observed in beta out-of-frame sequences. Invariant T cells like MAIT and iNKT could partly confound the zero-insertion analyses. There were fewer insertions in abundant cord blood beta clonotypes, but memory repertoires showed no such pattern. Within monozygotic twins, out-of-frame TCR alpha sharing was underestimated by the models.

V was clipped by 5 bases and J by 1 base, with 16 bases between them. The CDR3 runs to 15 residues. Germline lookup yields CDR1 DFQATT and CDR2 SNEGSKA (reference sequence). These data were likewise used in another study, on yellow fever vaccine responses in identical twins.

This sequence joins TRBV20-1 and TRBJ2-3; D is undetermined. The sequencing sample was made of PBMCs. This receptor was obtained from a woman aged 18-29 years in good health. CDR3 DNA: TGCAGTGCTTCCCCTAAGGCCGGACGCACAGATACGCAGTATTTT. Residues: CSASPKAGRTDTQYF.